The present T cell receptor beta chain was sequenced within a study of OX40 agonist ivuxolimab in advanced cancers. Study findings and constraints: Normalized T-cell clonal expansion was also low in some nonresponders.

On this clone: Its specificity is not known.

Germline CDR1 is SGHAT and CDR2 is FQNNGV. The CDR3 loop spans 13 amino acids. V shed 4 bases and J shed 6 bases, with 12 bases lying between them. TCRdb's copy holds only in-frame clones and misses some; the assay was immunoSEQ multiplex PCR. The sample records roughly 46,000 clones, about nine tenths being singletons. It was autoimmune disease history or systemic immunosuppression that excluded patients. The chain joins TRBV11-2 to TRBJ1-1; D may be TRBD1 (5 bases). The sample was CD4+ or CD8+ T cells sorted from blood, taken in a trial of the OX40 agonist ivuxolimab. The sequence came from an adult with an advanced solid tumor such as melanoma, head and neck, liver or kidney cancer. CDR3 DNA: TGTGCCAGCAGCTCCCGGAGGGACTCTGAAGCTTTCTTT. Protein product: CASSSRRDSEAFF.